This TCR beta chain was sequenced for a study of early T cells in non-severe SARS-CoV-2 infection. Study-level information: Sequencing targeted bulk RNA from unsorted whole blood, leaving chains unpaired. Whole-study findings and limits: VDJdb matching favored anti-spike CD8 responses, missing private and CD4 specificities.

This clonotype has at least ten counts. The antigen remains unidentified. The CDR3 is made up of 16 amino acids. The germline V gene has CDR1 DFQATT and CDR2 SNEGSKA (reference sequence). V was trimmed by 3 bases and J by 4 bases, leaving 16 bases between them. Separate cDNA molecules each had unique molecular identifiers attached to them. TCRdb re-called the 5' RACE reads through MiXCR, storing one row per CDR3 protein. This sample yields 40,000 to 55,000 distinct CDR3 sequences, of which approximately 9.8% are seen a single time; almost 8.5% belongs to the top ten. Sequencing was performed on whole blood. The clonotype was recovered from an adult who was a healthcare worker with PCR-confirmed SARS-CoV-2 infection or an uninfected control (not recorded which). This chain uses TRBV20-1 with TRBJ1-6; D possibly corresponds to TRBD1 (5 bases). The CDR3 nucleotides are TGCAGTGCTAGTGAAACCGGGACCGATTATAATTCACCCCTCCACTTT. It codes for CSASETGTDYNSPLHF.